This T cell receptor beta chain appears in the sequencing data of a study of long-term antiretroviral therapy in people with HIV. The CDR3 has 14 residues. Sequencing relied on immunoSEQ assay v3.0, run at survey level. A target of roughly 35,000-50,000 T-cell genomes per sample was set for sequencing. Generated by immunoSEQ multiplex PCR, the TCRdb table keeps only in-frame clones and is missing some. The sample gives 15,000 to 20,000 clones, about nine tenths of which show up once; 8.5% to 10% is in the top ten. In the case of this clone: Its antigen is currently unknown.

Study-level results: Among HIV repertoires, CDR3 length ranges were narrower than those of controls. Even long-term ART left TRB diversity below transplant donor controls, despite gains. Dominant in the repertoire at all time points were clones expanded before ART.

The clonotype comes from a man aged 45 to 65 with HIV. Source: unsorted PBMCs, taken 3 years after starting antiretroviral therapy. The chain recombines TRBV7-5 with TRBJ2-7; whether TRBD1, the table's D call, matches the DNA was not checked. TRBV7-5 is a documented pseudogene. The CDR3 reads CVRSCGTGSYEQYF. CDR3 in DNA: TGTGTCAGAAGCTGCGGGACAGGCTCCTACGAGCAGTACTTC.